The T cell receptor beta chain described here comes from a study of technical replicates of blood from several donors. The J segment lost 4 bases and the V segment lost 7 bases, leaving 10 bases of the junction unmatched. The germline CDR1 and CDR2 sequences are MNHNS and SASEGT. The CDR3 covers 15 residues. Assay used: immunoSEQ multiplex PCR; TCRdb lists only in-frame clones, some missing. The data hold about 97,000 clones, with 85% to 95% observed a single time. The source material was T cells isolated from PBMCs. This TCR came from a human donor in good health. V is TRBV6-1 and J is TRBJ2-3; TRBD2 matches at 8 bases. The CDR3 here is CASTLTGGPSDTQYF. CDR3 coding DNA: TGTGCCAGCACTCTTACGGGAGGGCCTTCAGATACGCAGTATTTT.